The clone carrying this TCR beta chain was observed a handful of times. The CDR3 is 14 amino acids. Trimming cost V 0 bases and J 6 bases, with 11 bases left between them. CDR1 is SGHAT, CDR2 FQNNGV, per germline. TCRdb reanalysed the 5' RACE reads using MiXCR and keeps one entry per CDR3 protein. This table has roughly 51,000 distinct CDR3 sequences, 5.5% to 8% appearing once. The source of the sample is a study of early T cells in non-severe SARS-CoV-2 infection. This TCR came from an adult who was a healthcare worker with PCR-confirmed SARS-CoV-2 infection or an uninfected control (not recorded which). The specimen comprised whole blood, sampled at baseline. The gene calls are TRBV11-2 and TRBJ1-1; the D is unclear. CDR3 in DNA: TGTGCCAGCAGCTTAGATAGATGGGGATCTGAAGCTTTCTTT. Its translation is CASSLDRWGSEAFF.